This T cell receptor beta chain was captured by sequencing in a study of blood T cells in healthy people across ages. V lost 0 bases to trimming and J lost 7 bases, with 13 bases between them. The CDR3 covers 14 residues. Germline V CDR1 and CDR2: SGHRS, YFSETQ. The second PCR ran about 6 to 12 cycles with a sample-barcoded 5' primer and J-beta primers. MiXCR, run by TCRdb on the 5' RACE reads, gives a single entry per CDR3 protein. The sample comprises about 780,000 distinct CDR3 sequences, around 50% of which are singletons, and over 15% rests with the top ten. The sequencing sample was made of blood. The receptor was derived from an elderly man in good health. The V gene is TRBV5-1, the J gene TRBJ1-2; D unclear. The CDR3 DNA reads as TGCGCCAGCAGCTTGGCAGGCCCGGCTCTTGGCTACACCTTC. Translating it yields CASSLAGPALGYTF.